The 20 T cell receptor beta chains below come from one sample, sequenced in a study of blood T cell repertoires in COVID-19. Repertoires were generated with immunoSEQ multiplex PCR, while TCRdb's copy carries only in-frame clones and drops some. The table records approximately 250,000 clones, 75% to 90% of them present only once. The sequenced material came from PBMCs or T cells enriched from blood (not recorded which). These receptors were obtained from a woman between 25 and 40 years old with acute COVID-19.

This clone was recorded once. The chain recombines TRBV6-4 with TRBJ2-2, with a weak D call TRBD2 (6 bases). The ends were cut back, 0 bases at V and 0 bases at J, with 8 bases in the middle. This CDR3 has 16 residues. CDR1 is MRHNA, CDR2 SNTAGT, per germline. Here the CDR3 DNA reads TGTGCCAGCAGTGACTCTGTAGCGGCGAACACCGGGGAGCTGTTTTTT. As protein: CASSDSVAANTGELFF.

The chain employs TRBV11-2 and TRBJ2-3; 14 positions match TRBD2. The CDR3 length is 18 residues. Germline V gene lookup returns CDR1 SGHAT and CDR2 FQNNGV. The V segment lost 0 bases and the J segment 6 bases; nucleotides outside the gene matches: 8. The CDR3 here is CASSLEAGTSGSKDTQYF. DNA for the CDR3: TGTGCCAGCAGCTTAGAGGCGGGGACTAGCGGGAGTAAGGATACGCAGTATTTT.

The rearrangement joins TRBV2 to TRBJ2-1; 7 nucleotides align to TRBD2. This CDR3 region has 18 residues. The trim removed 4 bases at V and 0 bases at J, leaving 12 bases unmatched. Germline values: CDR1 SNHLY, CDR2 FYNNEI. The CDR3 protein is CASSGTRPGGSSYNEQFF. CDR3 bases: TGTGCCAGCAGTGGTACAAGACCCGGGGGGAGCTCCTACAATGAGCAGTTCTTC.

This chain uses TRBV11-2 with TRBJ1-1; D ambiguous. Germline V gene lookup returns CDR1 SGHAT and CDR2 FQNNGV. This CDR3 is 13 amino acids long. V lost 5 bases, J lost 0 bases, and 7 bases lay in between. The CDR3 DNA sequence: TGTGCCAGCAGCCGCACTATGAACACTGAAGCTTTCTTT. This encodes CASSRTMNTEAFF.

The chain's CDR3 is CASSVVTGDYNEQFF. In nucleotides, the CDR3 is TGTGCCAGCAGCGTGGTGACAGGGGACTACAATGAGCAGTTCTTC. The chain joins TRBV9 to TRBJ2-1; 8 bases agree with TRBD1. J lost 3 bases, V lost 2 bases, and 4 bases had no gene match. The CDR3 covers 15 residues. Germline-derived CDR1 and CDR2 are SGDLS and YYNGEE.

This clone was detected once. The chain joins TRBV30 to TRBJ2-1; 10 bases fit TRBD2. V shed 4 bases and J 2 bases; nucleotides not matched to a gene: 11. The CDR3 sequence is 17 residues long. In germline, CDR1 is GTSNPN, CDR2 SVGIG (reference sequence). CDR3: CAWILLRTSGAYNEQFF. The CDR3 coding sequence is TGTGCCTGGATCTTACTTCGGACTAGCGGAGCCTACAATGAGCAGTTCTTC.

The chain is built from TRBV29-1 and TRBJ2-1, with 11 bases matching TRBD2. The V gene end was trimmed by 6 bases and the J gene end by 8 bases; junction bases not matched to a gene: 6. Germline CDR1 is SQVTM and CDR2 is ANQGSEA. The CDR3 consists of 13 residues. CDR3 protein: CSVTSGSMDEQFF. The CDR3 DNA reads TGCAGCGTAACTAGCGGGAGTATGGATGAGCAGTTCTTC.

The rearrangement joins TRBV5-1 to TRBJ2-4, with 7 nucleotides matching TRBD1. The CDR3 runs 16 residues. The germline gives CDR1 SGHRS, CDR2 YFSETQ. The J segment lost 4 bases and the V segment lost 4 bases, leaving 11 bases of the junction unmatched. The CDR3: CASSPTPSGQKNIQYF. DNA of the CDR3: TGCGCCAGCAGCCCAACACCCTCGGGACAGAAAAACATTCAGTACTTC.

The chain uses TRBV29-1 and TRBJ2-1; 8 bases line up with TRBD1. From germline, CDR1 is SQVTM and CDR2 ANQGSEA. The CDR3 sequence is 16 residues long. V gave up 4 bases and J gave up 5 bases; unmatched junction bases: 13. The CDR3 here is CSVGGHYGQGDNEQFF. CDR3 sequence (DNA): TGCAGCGTTGGTGGTCATTACGGACAGGGCGACAATGAGCAGTTCTTC.

This sequence joins TRBV4-1 and TRBJ1-2, with TRBD1 matching 9 bases. V shed 0 bases and J 7 bases; nucleotides not matched to a gene: 6. The CDR3 spans 15 residues. CDR1 is MGHRA and CDR2 is YSYEKL in the germline V gene. The CDR3 DNA is TGCGCCAGCAGCCAAGATGGGACAGGGCCTGGTGGCTACACCTTC. This codes for CASSQDGTGPGGYTF.

The J gene is TRBJ1-1, the V gene TRBV28; D gene uncertain. V gave up 5 bases and J gave up 4 bases, with 14 bases separating them. Germline V gives CDR1 MDHEN, CDR2 SYDVKM. The CDR3 length is 14 residues. For the CDR3, the DNA is TGTGCCAGCAGTCCACTAGTGGGTCCCACTGAAGCTTTCTTT. This translates into CASSPLVGPTEAFF.

The V call is TRBV2, the J call TRBJ1-1, with D maybe TRBD1 (5 bases). Germline V gene sequence: CDR1 SNHLY, CDR2 FYNNEI. This CDR3 contains 15 residues. Trimming took 1 base from V and 4 from J, leaving 13 bases between them. The CDR3 DNA sequence: TGTGCCAGCAGTGAAGGTGAAGGGGCGGTCACTGAAGCTTTCTTT. Translated: CASSEGEGAVTEAFF.

The chain has TRBV10-3 and TRBJ2-3, with 12 bases identical to TRBD2. Germline V CDR1 and CDR2: ENHRY, SYGVKD. There are 16 residues in the CDR3. V was clipped by 5 bases and J by 0 bases; unmatched bases: 3. The DNA for the CDR3 is TGTGCCATCAGTCCCGGGACTAGCGGGAGCACAGATACGCAGTATTTT. Its protein product is CAISPGTSGSTDTQYF.

This rearrangement joins TRBV3-1 (or the pseudogene TRBV3-2) to TRBJ2-7, with D possibly TRBD2 on 5 matching bases. Germline loops: CDR1 LGHDT, CDR2 YNNKEL (reference sequence). V lost 4 bases and J lost 2, with 9 bases in between. This CDR3 has 13 amino acids. The DNA of the CDR3 is TGTGCCAGCAGCCGCCGGGGTGCCTACGAGCAGTACTTC. Encoded protein: CASSRRGAYEQYF.

V is TRBV21-1 and J is TRBJ2-5; the D segment call TRBD2 is taken from the table without a DNA check. TRBV21-1 corresponds to a pseudogene. This CDR3 spans 12 amino acids. The CDR3 bases are TGTGCCAGCAGCAAACCTCAAGAGACCCAGTACTTC. Translation: CASSKPQETQYF.

J is TRBJ1-1 and V is TRBV28; tentatively, D is TRBD1 (5 bases). Trimming stripped 7 bases from V and 3 bases from J, with 9 bases between. Germline lookup yields CDR1 MDHEN and CDR2 SYDVKM. The CDR3 length is 12 residues. This chain's CDR3 is CASIPGHTEAFF. The CDR3 DNA is TGTGCCAGCATCCCAGGGCACACTGAAGCTTTCTTT.

V and J are TRBV27 and TRBJ2-7; 11 positions agree with TRBD2. This CDR3 is built from 16 residues. Germline V CDR1 and CDR2: MNHEY, SMNVEV (reference sequence). With 0 bases clipped from V and 3 bases from J, the junction kept 4 bases outside the gene matches. The CDR3 DNA is TGTGCCAGCAGTTTATCGGGGACTAGCGGTTACTACGAGCAGTACTTC. The encoded protein is CASSLSGTSGYYEQYF.

The chain employs TRBV27 and TRBJ1-1, with a possible D match to TRBD1 (6 bases). The CDR3 runs 15 residues. Between the trimmed V and J ends, which lost 5 bases and 3 bases, there was a span of 16 bases. Germline lookup yields CDR1 MNHEY and CDR2 SMNVEV (reference sequence). CDR3 loop: CASSPREGGYTEAFF. The CDR3 region has the DNA TGTGCCAGCAGTCCGAGAGAGGGGGGGTACACTGAAGCTTTCTTT.

This chain connects TRBV5-1 to TRBJ2-1; 11 bases line up with TRBD1. CDR1 and CDR2 from the germline V gene are SGHRS and YFSETQ. Losses at the gene ends were 3 bases for V and 10 bases for J; bases not matched to a gene: 9. The CDR3 totals 15 residues. DNA for the CDR3: TGCGCCAGCAGCTACTCCGGGACAGGGGGTGAAGAGCAGTTCTTC. Translation: CASSYSGTGGEEQFF.

The chain combines TRBV19 with TRBJ2-3, with 12 bases identical to TRBD2. V was clipped by 7 bases and J by 4 bases; unmatched bases: 6. The CDR3 is made up of 15 amino acids. Germline V gene sequence: CDR1 LNHDA, CDR2 SQIVND (reference sequence). The CDR3 sequence: CASKALAGGPDTQYF. For the CDR3, the DNA is TGTGCCAGTAAGGCTCTAGCGGGAGGGCCAGATACGCAGTATTTT. Full variable domain (rest looked up from reference TRBV19 and TRBJ2-3): DGGITQSPKYLFRKEGQNVTLSCEQNLNHDAMYWYRQDPGQGLRLIYYSQIVNDFQKGDIAEGYSVSREKKESFPLTVTSAQKNPTAFYLCASKALAGGPDTQYFGPGTRLTVL.